The present entry profiles one T cell receptor beta chain with its context. The CDR3 has 14 residues. V dropped 7 bases and J dropped 6 bases, with 15 bases sitting between them. Germline CDR1 and CDR2: LNHDA and SQIVND (reference sequence). The entry originates in a study of shared clonotypes between healthy human individuals. In the original workflow: ImmunoSEQ junction-only sequences lacked quality scores, so their filtering differed. Libraries were prepared by immunoSEQ multiplex PCR; TCRdb keeps only in-frame clonotypes and omits some of them. The V and J calls and clone size are taken from that table; D and trimming were inferred from the DNA. Among 950,000 to 1,100,000 clones, around 78% were seen once, and the ten largest hold 0.6% to 0.75%.

This receptor was obtained from a man between 18 and 29 years old in good health. Some clones in this sample may be carry-over from other donors' samples. The chain couples TRBV19 to TRBJ1-4; D might be TRBD1 (6 bases). The sample comprised memory CD4+ T cells from PBMCs. Subset denoted: CD45RA-negative fraction. The CDR3 spells CASNTGTSYEKLFF. Here the CDR3 DNA reads TGTGCCAGTAATACCGGGACATCTTATGAAAAACTGTTTTTT.